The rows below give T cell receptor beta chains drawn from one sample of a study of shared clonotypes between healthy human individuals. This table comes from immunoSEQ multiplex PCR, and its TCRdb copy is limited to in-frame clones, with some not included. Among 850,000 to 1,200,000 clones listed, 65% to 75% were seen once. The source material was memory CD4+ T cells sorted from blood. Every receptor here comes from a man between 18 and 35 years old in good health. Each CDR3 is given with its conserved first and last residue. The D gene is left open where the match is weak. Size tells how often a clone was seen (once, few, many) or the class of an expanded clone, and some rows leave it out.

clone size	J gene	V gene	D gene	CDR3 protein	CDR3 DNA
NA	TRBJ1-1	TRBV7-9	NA	CASSLVTNTEAFF	TGTGCCAGCAGCTTAGTTACGAACACTGAAGCTTTCTTT
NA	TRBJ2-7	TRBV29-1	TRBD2	CSVEDPGGSSYEQYF	TGCAGCGTTGAAGATCCCGGCGGGAGCTCCTACGAGCAGTACTTC
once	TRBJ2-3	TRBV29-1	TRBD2	CSVVRLAGAEDTQYF	TGCAGCGTTGTCCGACTAGCGGGAGCGGAAGATACGCAGTATTTT
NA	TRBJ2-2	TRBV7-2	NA	CASRAGQATGELFF	TGTGCCAGCAGGGCGGGACAAGCGACCGGGGAGCTGTTTTTT
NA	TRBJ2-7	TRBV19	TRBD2	CASSVGLAREQYF	TGTGCCAGTAGTGTTGGACTAGCGCGCGAGCAGTACTTC
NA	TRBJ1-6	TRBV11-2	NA	CASSSMTGGANNSPLHF	TGTGCCAGCAGCTCTATGACAGGAGGGGCGAATAATTCACCCCTCCACTTT
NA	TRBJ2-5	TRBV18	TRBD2	CASSPALAGGSSQETQYF	TGTGCCAGCTCACCAGCACTAGCGGGGGGGTCGTCCCAAGAGACCCAGTACTTC
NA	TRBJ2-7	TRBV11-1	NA	CASSTVISASREQYF	TGTGCCAGCAGTACGGTGATCAGTGCGTCGCGCGAGCAGTACTTC
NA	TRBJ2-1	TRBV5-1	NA	CASSLVESLYNNEQFF	TGCGCCAGCAGCTTGGTTGAATCTCTTTATAACAATGAGCAGTTCTTC
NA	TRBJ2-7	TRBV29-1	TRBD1	CSALKDRGFTYEQYF	TGCAGCGCTCTGAAGGACAGGGGGTTCACCTACGAGCAGTACTTC
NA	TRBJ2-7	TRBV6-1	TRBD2	CASSQTSGGYEQYF	TGTGCCAGCAGTCAGACTAGCGGGGGCTACGAGCAGTACTTC
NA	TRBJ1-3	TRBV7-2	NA	CASSLGLGNTIYF	TGTGCCAGCAGCTTAGGTCTGGGAAACACCATATATTTT
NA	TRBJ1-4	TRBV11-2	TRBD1	CASSSDRGRGEKLFF	TGTGCCAGCAGCTCTGACAGGGGACGAGGGGAAAAACTGTTTTTT
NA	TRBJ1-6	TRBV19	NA	CASSINGRGTLHF	TGTGCCAGTAGTATCAACGGGAGAGGGACCCTCCACTTT
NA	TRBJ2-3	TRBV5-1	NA	CASSLSGGPDTQYF	TGCGCCAGCAGCTTGAGTGGGGGCCCAGATACGCAGTATTTT
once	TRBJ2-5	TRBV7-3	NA	CASSPRGFQETQYF	TGTGCCAGCAGCCCACGGGGATTCCAAGAGACCCAGTACTTC
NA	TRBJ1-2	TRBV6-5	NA	CASSYDRNNYGYTF	TGTGCCAGCAGTTACGACAGGAATAACTATGGCTACACCTTC
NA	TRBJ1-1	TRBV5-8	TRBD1	CASSLRHSTGDTEAFF	TGTGCCAGCAGCTTGCGTCACTCAACAGGGGATACTGAAGCTTTCTTT
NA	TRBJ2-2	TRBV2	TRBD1	CASSMQAGGTGELFF	TGTGCCAGCAGTATGCAGGCAGGGGGCACCGGGGAGCTGTTTTTT
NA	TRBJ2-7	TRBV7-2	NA	CASSPSSVSYEQYF	TGTGCCAGCAGCCCTTCTAGCGTCTCCTACGAGCAGTACTTC
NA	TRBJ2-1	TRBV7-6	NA	CASSSFGEQFF	TGTGCCAGCAGCAGTTTTGGGGAGCAGTTCTTC
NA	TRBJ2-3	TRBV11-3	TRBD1	CASSLQGQSTDTQYF	TGTGCCAGCAGCTTACAGGGACAGAGCACAGATACGCAGTATTTT
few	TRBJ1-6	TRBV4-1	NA	CASSQDQGFTLHF	TGCGCCAGCAGCCAAGATCAGGGATTCACCCTCCACTTT
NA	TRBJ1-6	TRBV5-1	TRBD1	CASSPGQDRYNSPLHF	TGCGCCAGCAGCCCAGGACAGGATAGGTATAATTCACCCCTCCACTTT
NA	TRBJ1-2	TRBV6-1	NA	CASSEIGRGYTF	TGTGCCAGCAGTGAGATAGGGCGAGGCTACACCTTC
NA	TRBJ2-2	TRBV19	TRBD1	CASRGTGNTGELFF	TGTGCCAGTAGGGGGACAGGTAACACCGGGGAGCTGTTTTTT
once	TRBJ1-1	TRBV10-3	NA	CAVTTGTNTEAFF	TGTGCCGTAACGACAGGAACGAACACTGAAGCTTTCTTT
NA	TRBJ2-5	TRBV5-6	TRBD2	CASSLRGLGETQYF	TGTGCCAGCAGCTTGCGCGGACTAGGGGAGACCCAGTACTTC
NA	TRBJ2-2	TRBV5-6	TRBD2	CASSHLAGGPLGELFF	TGTGCCAGCAGCCATCTGGCGGGAGGGCCGCTCGGGGAGCTGTTTTTT
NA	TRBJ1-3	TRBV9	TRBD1	CASSPQGAAGNTIYF	TGTGCCAGCAGCCCACAGGGGGCAGCGGGAAACACCATATATTTT